Included here is one TCR beta chain sequence, with context. The sample belongs to a study of blood T cell repertoires in COVID-19. Study in general: There were acute and convalescent COVID-19 samples, and they came from the United States, Italy and Spain.

Losses at the gene ends were 6 bases for V and 6 bases for J; bases not matched to a gene: 8. The CDR3 consists of 15 residues. CDR1 is LGHDT, CDR2 YNNKEL, per germline (reference sequence). Sequenced by immunoSEQ multiplex PCR; TCRdb stores in-frame clones only, minus some. The sample contains over 85,000 clones, 87% of which appear only once. The TCR was taken from a man in his forties or fifties with active COVID-19. The sequenced sample was peripheral blood. The V and J genes are TRBV3-1 (or the pseudogene TRBV3-2) and TRBJ2-3; TRBD2 matches at 11 bases. The CDR3 bases are TGTGCCAGCAGGCCGACTAGCGGGGAGTTGGATACGCAGTATTTT. It encodes CASRPTSGELDTQYF.